Shown below are 15 T cell receptor beta chains from a single sample sequenced in a study of PD-1 blockade in classical Hodgkin lymphoma. Every single patient, without exception, relapsed after autologous stem cell transplantation, and brentuximab vedotin exposure varied. Method: immunoSEQ multiplex PCR; TCRdb's copy keeps in-frame clones and lacks some. Of about 40,000 clones in the sample, over 70% were seen once. This specimen consisted of peripheral blood mononuclear cells (PBMCs), obtained at baseline. The receptors were gathered from a human donor with classical Hodgkin lymphoma.

This CDR3 reads CASSVFPGSDEQFF. For the CDR3, the DNA is TGTGCCAGCAGCGTATTTCCGGGTAGCGATGAGCAGTTCTTC. This chain links TRBV9 with TRBJ2-1, with TRBD2 as a possible D gene (5 bases). The CDR3 extends over 14 amino acids. Trimming stripped 1 base from V and 8 bases from J, with 13 bases between. Per the germline V gene, CDR1 is SGDLS and CDR2 is YYNGEE.

J is TRBJ1-1 and V is TRBV2, with D perhaps TRBD1 (5 bases). Germline CDR1 SNHLY, CDR2 FYNNEI. The V gene lost 5 bases and the J gene lost 1 base, with 11 bases spanning the gap. CDR3 length equals 14 residues. The CDR3 region is CASSWGGRNTEAFF. CDR3 nucleotide sequence: TGTGCCAGCAGTTGGGGGGGGAGGAACACTGAAGCTTTCTTT.

A note on this clone: Other DNA sequences of this sample code for an identical CDR3. The rearrangement uses TRBV15 and TRBJ1-4; D remains ambiguous. Germline loops: CDR1 LNHNV, CDR2 YYDKDF (reference sequence). Trimming cost V 3 bases and J 7 bases, with 21 bases left between them. The CDR3 consists of 17 residues. The CDR3 reads CATSSLGQAAHFEKLFF. The CDR3 DNA is TGTGCCACCAGCAGCTTAGGGCAAGCCGCCCATTTTGAAAAACTGTTTTTT.

J is TRBJ2-1 and V is TRBV10-3; 8 bases align to TRBD2. CDR3 size: 16 residues. Germline V CDR1 and CDR2: ENHRY, SYGVKD. With 6 bases clipped from V and 0 bases from J, the junction kept 7 bases outside the gene matches. CDR3 protein: CAIRGSGTSSYNEQFF. The CDR3 region has the DNA TGTGCCATCAGGGGTAGCGGGACCAGCTCCTACAATGAGCAGTTCTTC.

The rearrangement joins TRBV30 to TRBJ2-2; D is unclear. CDR3 length: 14 amino acids. V gave up 0 bases and J gave up 6 bases, with 11 bases separating them. Germline values: CDR1 GTSNPN, CDR2 SVGIG (reference sequence). In DNA form, the CDR3 reads TGTGCCTGGAGTGTACGACGAGTTGCCGGGGAGCTGTTTTTT. Translating gives CAWSVRRVAGELFF.

The chain employs TRBV28 and TRBJ2-6, with 7 bases that match TRBD1. There are 19 residues in the CDR3. J was trimmed by 4 bases and V by 4 bases; bases with no gene match: 16. From germline, CDR1 is MDHEN and CDR2 SYDVKM. The DNA for the CDR3 is TGTGCCAGCAGTTCATGGACAGGCGCTAACGGCGCCGGGGCCAACGTCCTGACTTTC. Translating it yields CASSSWTGANGAGANVLTF.

J is TRBJ1-2 and V is TRBV2; possible D gene TRBD1, 5 bases. The V and J ends lost 4 bases and 4 bases respectively, with 10 bases between them. CDR3 length: 13 residues. CDR1 is SNHLY and CDR2 is FYNNEI in the germline V gene. CDR3 DNA sequence: TGTGCCAGCAGTGTGGGACCTAGCTATGGCTACACCTTC. It is translated as CASSVGPSYGYTF.

Only one count was recorded for this clone. The rearrangement uses TRBV28 and TRBJ1-5; 8 bases agree with TRBD1. The CDR3 has 14 residues. Germline CDR1 MDHEN, CDR2 SYDVKM. The ends lost 4 bases at V and 8 bases at J; junction bases unmatched: 7. CDR3 sequence (DNA): TGTGCCAGCAGTTCACCAGGGGGCCGGGAGCCCCAGCATTTT. As protein: CASSSPGGREPQHF.

The chain couples TRBV5-8 to TRBJ2-7; 10 positions match TRBD2. The DNA matches TRBJ2-1 better at its end, which makes the J call doubtful. The V gene's germline CDR1 is SGHTS and CDR2 YDEGEE. The CDR3 runs 14 residues. The CDR3 bases are TGTGCCAGCAGCTCGAGCGGGGGGGCCAGTGAGCAGTTCTTC. As protein: CASSSSGGASEQFF.

This chain connects TRBV27 to TRBJ2-7; 10 bases line up with TRBD2. V dropped 0 bases and J dropped 7; count of bases not matched to a gene: 9. CDR1 is MNHEY, CDR2 SMNVEV, per germline (reference sequence). The CDR3 extends over 16 amino acids. CDR3: CASSLSPAGGPEEQYF. The CDR3 DNA sequence: TGTGCCAGCAGTTTATCGCCAGCGGGAGGGCCGGAGGAGCAGTACTTC.

The CDR3 nucleotides read TGTGCCAGCAGCGCCCCAGAGACTAACTATGGCTACACCTTC. Its protein product is CASSAPETNYGYTF. The chain employs TRBV5-4 and TRBJ1-2; no clear D. Germline V lookup: CDR1 SGHNT, CDR2 YYREEE (reference sequence). Trimming took 4 bases from V and 0 from J, leaving 10 bases between them. This CDR3 has 14 residues.

The chain employs TRBV18 and TRBJ1-3, with D unresolved. Germline CDR1 KGHSH, CDR2 LQKENI. This CDR3 is built from 13 residues. Trimming pared 2 bases from V and 4 bases from J, leaving 6 bases between. In nucleotides, the CDR3 is TGTGCCAGCTCACCAGGGTACGGAAACACCATATATTTT. This encodes CASSPGYGNTIYF.

V usage is TRBV4-1 and J usage is TRBJ2-7; possibly TRBD1 for D (5 bases). CDR3 length: 14 amino acids. V gave up 0 bases and J gave up 4 bases, with 10 bases separating them. Germline values: CDR1 MGHRA, CDR2 YSYEKL. The DNA of the CDR3 is TGCGCCAGCAGCCAAGATGCAGGGAAATACGAGCAGTACTTC. This encodes CASSQDAGKYEQYF.

This rearrangement joins TRBV10-3 to TRBJ2-2; the D gene could be TRBD1 or TRBD2 (5 bases each). The V and J ends lost 1 base and 6 bases respectively, with 15 bases between them. Germline V gene lookup returns CDR1 ENHRY and CDR2 SYGVKD. This CDR3 is built from 16 residues. DNA of the CDR3: TGTGCCATCAGTGAGTTCGGATTTAGGGACGCCGGGGAGCTGTTTTTT. The encoded protein is CAISEFGFRDAGELFF.

The chain combines TRBV19 with TRBJ2-1, with D hard to call. CDR3 length: 14 amino acids. V lost 3 bases, J lost 0 bases, and 6 bases lay in between. Germline CDR1 LNHDA, CDR2 SQIVND (reference sequence). The chain's CDR3 is CASSIVRSYNEQFF. CDR3 DNA sequence: TGTGCCAGTAGTATTGTCCGCTCCTACAATGAGCAGTTCTTC. The full variable domain, in which reference TRBV19 and TRBJ2-1 provide the parts outside the CDR3, is DGGITQSPKYLFRKEGQNVTLSCEQNLNHDAMYWYRQDPGQGLRLIYYSQIVNDFQKGDIAEGYSVSREKKESFPLTVTSAQKNPTAFYLCASSIVRSYNEQFFGPGTRLTVL.